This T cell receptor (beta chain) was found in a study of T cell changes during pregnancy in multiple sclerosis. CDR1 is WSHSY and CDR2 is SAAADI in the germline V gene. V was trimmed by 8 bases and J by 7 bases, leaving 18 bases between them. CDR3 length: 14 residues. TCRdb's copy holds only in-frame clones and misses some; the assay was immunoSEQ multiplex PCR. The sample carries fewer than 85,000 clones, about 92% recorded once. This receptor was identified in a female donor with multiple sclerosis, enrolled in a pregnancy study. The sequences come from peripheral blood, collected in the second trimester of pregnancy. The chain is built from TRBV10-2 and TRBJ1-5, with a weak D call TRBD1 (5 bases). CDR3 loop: CASGPGGESQPQHF. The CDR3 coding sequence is TGCGCCAGCGGCCCTGGGGGGGAGAGCCAGCCCCAGCATTTT.